This is a list of T cell receptor beta chains from one sample in a study of OX40 agonist ivuxolimab in advanced cancers. The assay was immunoSEQ multiplex PCR, and TCRdb's table has in-frame clones only and misses some. The data show about 62,000 clones, 80% to 95% seen once. The sample in question was CD4+ or CD8+ T cells sorted from blood, obtained in a trial of the OX40 agonist ivuxolimab. Source of these receptors: an adult with an advanced solid tumor such as melanoma, head and neck, liver or kidney cancer. CDR3s include the opening cysteine and the closing phenylalanine or tryptophan. D genes are given only for firm matches. The listing skips clone size in some rows; elsewhere it reads once, few, many or a size class.

CDR3 DNA,CDR3 protein,V gene,clone size,D gene,J gene
TGTGCCAGCAGCTTAGTAGCGGGAGGGCCTGATGAGCAGTTCTTC,CASSLVAGGPDEQFF,TRBV7-2,.,TRBD2,TRBJ2-1
TGTGCCAGCAGTTTAGCTCCCAGCGGGGTCAATGAGCAGTTCTTC,CASSLAPSGVNEQFF,TRBV27,.,TRBD2,TRBJ2-1
TGCGCCAGCAGCCAAGATGTGGGGAGTATGTACACTGAAGCTTTCTTT,CASSQDVGSMYTEAFF,TRBV4-1,.,.,TRBJ1-1
TGTGCCAGCAGCGTAGGTGCACAAGGACTCCGCTACAATGAGCAGTTCTTC,CASSVGAQGLRYNEQFF,TRBV9,.,.,TRBJ2-1
TGTGCCAGCAGCACGGACAGGGGGGCAAATGAGCAGTTCTTC,CASSTDRGANEQFF,TRBV7-7,.,TRBD1,TRBJ2-1
TGTGCCAGCAGTCTAGTAAACAGGGGAGGCACTGAAGCTTTCTTT,CASSLVNRGGTEAFF,TRBV27,.,TRBD1,TRBJ1-1
TGTGCCAGCAGTGAAGCGTACGGACAGAGGAGCAATCAGCCCCAGCATTTT,CASSEAYGQRSNQPQHF,TRBV6-1,.,.,TRBJ1-5
TGTGCCAGTCGGGGGGTTGAGGGCTACACCTTC,CASRGVEGYTF,TRBV27,once,.,TRBJ1-2
TGTGCCAGCAGCCAAGAAGGCCCGGGGACAGTAAACTACGAGCAGTACTTC,CASSQEGPGTVNYEQYF,TRBV4-2,.,TRBD1,TRBJ2-7
TGTGCCAGCAGCTTAGTCCCCTATGCGCGGGAGGGGGACGCAGATACGCAGTATTTT,CASSLVPYAREGDADTQYF,TRBV7-2,once,TRBD2,TRBJ2-3
TGTGCCAGCAGTTTATCCGCGCACTTAGCGGGAGTCTCAGATACGCAGTATTTT,CASSLSAHLAGVSDTQYF,TRBV27,.,TRBD2,TRBJ2-3
TGTGCCAGTAGTATTACTAGCGGGAGTTTGGCTGAGCAGTTCTTC,CASSITSGSLAEQFF,TRBV19,.,TRBD2,TRBJ2-1
TGCGCCAGCAGCATCGTCGGGACTAGCGGGAATAATGAGCAGTTCTTC,CASSIVGTSGNNEQFF,TRBV5-1,.,TRBD2,TRBJ2-1
TGTGCCAGCAGCTCCTACAGGGATTCTGGGGCCAACGTCCTGACTTTC,CASSSYRDSGANVLTF,TRBV13,.,.,TRBJ2-6
TGTGCCAGCAGTTGGTCTGGGAGTGTGACAGATACGCAGTATTTT,CASSWSGSVTDTQYF,TRBV6-6,.,.,TRBJ2-3
TGTGCCAGCAGCGTCGGGACAGGCACCAACTATGGCTACACCTTC,CASSVGTGTNYGYTF,TRBV9,.,TRBD1,TRBJ1-2
TGTGCCAGCAGTTACACCTCTGTGCGGTCGGAGACCCAGTACTTC,CASSYTSVRSETQYF,TRBV6-5,.,.,TRBJ2-5
TGTGCCAGCAGCCCCAGGGCGGAGACCCAGTACTTC,CASSPRAETQYF,TRBV7-9,.,.,TRBJ2-5
TGTGCCAGCAGCTTAGCAGGGAGTTACAATCAGCCCCAGCATTTT,CASSLAGSYNQPQHF,TRBV11-2,.,.,TRBJ1-5
TGTGCCAGCAGCTCTAGCGGGGGGTTGCTAGAGACCCAGTACTTC,CASSSSGGLLETQYF,TRBV7-3,.,TRBD2,TRBJ2-5
TGTGCCAGCAGCGACAATGGCGGGGAGGGCGGGAACTATGGCTACACCTTC,CASSDNGGEGGNYGYTF,TRBV9,.,.,TRBJ1-2
TGTGCCACCAGCTCTCCGACCGGGACTAGGATGAACAATGAGCAGTTCTTC,CATSSPTGTRMNNEQFF,TRBV15,.,TRBD2,TRBJ2-1
TGTGCCAGCAGCGGAGACCCTCCTTGGTACAATGAGCAGTTCTTC,CASSGDPPWYNEQFF,TRBV9,.,.,TRBJ2-1
TGTGCCAGCAGCAAGACGGAGGCCAACTTC,CASSKTEANF,TRBV21-1,.,.,TRBJ2-5
TGTGCCAGTAGTAACCAAGAGACCCAGTACTTC,CASSNQETQYF,TRBV19,.,.,TRBJ2-5
TGTGCCAGCAGCCAAACTACAGGGTCTGGTCAGCCCCAGCATTTT,CASSQTTGSGQPQHF,TRBV16,.,.,TRBJ1-5
TGCGCCAGCAGCCGCCCCGGAGCCTACGAGCAGTACTTC,CASSRPGAYEQYF,TRBV4-1,.,.,TRBJ2-7
TGTGCCACCAGCAGAGATCGACTAGCGGGGGGCGAGCAGTTCTTC,CATSRDRLAGGEQFF,TRBV15,.,TRBD2,TRBJ2-1
TGTGCCAGCAGCTTGTCGTCGCTCCAGCTTGGGACAGCTAGCACAGATACGCAGTATTTT,CASSLSSLQLGTASTDTQYF,TRBV5-5,.,TRBD1,TRBJ2-3
TGTGCCAGCACCCCTTGGTCGGCCGTAGCTGGCTACACCTTC,CASTPWSAVAGYTF,TRBV5-4,.,.,TRBJ1-2
TGTGCCACGGGTCCGGGGTACAATGAGCAGTTCTTC,CATGPGYNEQFF,TRBV27,.,.,TRBJ2-1
TGCGCCAGCAGCTTGGAACAGGGGAGCTATGGCTACACCTTC,CASSLEQGSYGYTF,TRBV5-1,.,TRBD1,TRBJ1-2
TGTGCCAGCAGCTCGCCTTTCGCACTAGCGGGGGGGCAAGAGACCCAGTACTTC,CASSSPFALAGGQETQYF,TRBV11-2,.,TRBD2,TRBJ2-5
TGTGCCATCAGTGAGTCGATCGGTGGCTCTGGAAACACCATATATTTT,CAISESIGGSGNTIYF,TRBV10-3,.,.,TRBJ1-3
TGTGCCAGCTCACCAAAAGACTCGAGTAATTCCTACGAGCAGTACTTC,CASSPKDSSNSYEQYF,TRBV18,once,.,TRBJ2-7
TGTGCCAGCAGTGATTTGACAGGGCCAGATACGCAGTATTTT,CASSDLTGPDTQYF,TRBV6-5,once,TRBD1,TRBJ2-3
TGCGCCAGCAGCCAAGATTTGAGAGCTTTCGCAGATACGCAGTATTTT,CASSQDLRAFADTQYF,TRBV4-3,.,.,TRBJ2-3
TGCAGCGTTTCGTCTGGGGATGGCTACACCTTC,CSVSSGDGYTF,TRBV29-1,.,.,TRBJ1-2
TGCGCCAGCAGCCAGGGGCGGGACAGCAACTATGGCTACACCTTC,CASSQGRDSNYGYTF,TRBV4-1,.,TRBD1,TRBJ1-2
TGTGCCAGCAGCGAACCCCTCAGGGGCGAGCAGTACTTC,CASSEPLRGEQYF,TRBV9,.,.,TRBJ2-7
TGCGCCAGCAGCCAAAACAATTACAATGAGCAGTTCTTC,CASSQNNYNEQFF,TRBV4-1,.,.,TRBJ2-1
TGTGCCAGCAGCTTAACCCTTCGGGAGGTGAATGAGCAGTTCTTC,CASSLTLREVNEQFF,TRBV7-7,.,TRBD2,TRBJ2-1
TGTGCCACCAGCGGACTAGCGCTGCTCGATACGCAGTATTTT,CATSGLALLDTQYF,TRBV15,.,TRBD2,TRBJ2-3
TGTGTCAGAAGCTTAGACGGCGGGGGGCCCCGCACAGATACGCAGTATTTT,CVRSLDGGGPRTDTQYF,TRBV7-5,.,.,TRBJ2-3
TGTGCCAGCAGCGTAGAGCTCTCCCAGTCCTATGGCTACACCTTC,CASSVELSQSYGYTF,TRBV9,.,.,TRBJ1-2
TGTGCCAGCAGCCCCGGACAGGGGGCCCCCTACGAGCAGTACTTC,CASSPGQGAPYEQYF,TRBV7-9,.,TRBD1,TRBJ2-7
TGTGCCAGCAGTGAGGGACAGGGGGCGTTCGAGCAGTACTTC,CASSEGQGAFEQYF,TRBV6-1,once,TRBD1,TRBJ2-7
TGTGCCAGCAGTCAATGGACAGGGGGCAGGGAAAAACTGTTTTTT,CASSQWTGGREKLFF,TRBV28,.,TRBD1,TRBJ1-4
TGTGCCAGCAGCGGGCGGGACAACTCCTACGAGCAGTACTTC,CASSGRDNSYEQYF,TRBV7-9,.,.,TRBJ2-7
TGTGCCAGCAGCTTAGATGTCACGAACACCGGGGAGCTGTTTTTT,CASSLDVTNTGELFF,TRBV7-6,.,.,TRBJ2-2
TGTGCCAGCAGTCCAGGACAGATTTATAATCAGCCCCAGCATTTT,CASSPGQIYNQPQHF,TRBV27,.,.,TRBJ1-5
TGTGCCAGCAGTCCAAGATTGACTAGCGGCAACACCGGGGAGCTGTTTTTT,CASSPRLTSGNTGELFF,TRBV7-2,.,TRBD2,TRBJ2-2
TGCGCCAGCAGCCTGGAGGGCACCATGAACACTGAAGCTTTCTTT,CASSLEGTMNTEAFF,TRBV4-1,.,.,TRBJ1-1
TGTGCCAGCAGTCTCCGTCGGACTAGCGGGAGAAAGGACGAGCAGTTCTTC,CASSLRRTSGRKDEQFF,TRBV27,once,TRBD2,TRBJ2-1